This T cell receptor beta chain appears in the sequencing data of a study of STAT5B mutations in CD4+ large granular lymphocyte leukemia. Findings and caveats of the study: Patient CD4-sorted repertoires stayed more clonal than healthy ones after leukemic-clone removal. Without HLA matching, higher CD4+ than CD8+ T-LGLL clonality could reflect small sample size.

As originally analysed: A productive frequency of 2.59 x 10-5 was the lowest detectable. Method: immunoSEQ multiplex PCR; TCRdb's copy keeps in-frame clones and lacks some. Clone size and V and J calls were adopted from that table, with D and trimming inferred from the DNA. The profile shows around 33,000 clones, 88% of them singletons. About this clone: What it binds is unknown.

Per germline, CDR1 MNHEY and CDR2 SMNVEV (reference sequence). Unmatched junction bases numbered 11, after V lost 7 bases and J lost 1 base. The CDR3 is 17 residues long. Specimen: CD4+ T cells from blood buffy coats. The rearrangement joins TRBV27 to TRBJ2-3, with TRBD2 identical over 10 bases. The TCR sequence derives from a human donor in good health. The CDR3 coding sequence is TGTGCCAGCACCGCCGGCCCCGGACTAGCGGGCACAGATACGCAGTATTTT. Translation gives CASTAGPGLAGTDTQYF.